This TCR beta chain was observed in a study of T-cell reconstitution after alpha-beta-depleted transplantation in children. The study, taken as a whole, reports: Recipient T cells and thymic progenitors that survived were the source of the high TCRbeta diversity seen at day 60 in some patients. Reportedly, alpha-beta T cells present about two months post-transplant originated from several hundred expanded clones of graft origin.

This clonotype was detected ten times or more. Its antigen remains unidentified. CDR1 and CDR2 (germline): SGHDT, YYEEEE. Trimming removed 4 bases from V and 7 bases from J; junction bases left unmatched: 4. CDR3 length: 13 residues. Preparing the TCRbeta library involved the use of unique molecular identifiers. TCRdb reprocessed the PCR reads via MiXCR and lists one record per CDR3 protein. Found here are over 150,000 distinct CDR3 sequences, under 8.5% of them singletons; the top ten hold just over 5.5%. The chain uses TRBV5-6 and TRBJ2-7; 11 bases are a match to TRBD1. Sequencing was performed on PBMCs, taken before TCRalphabeta/CD19-depleted stem cell transplant. The clonotype was recovered from a boy aged 2 to 10 with acute lymphoblastic leukemia, due to receive a stem cell transplant. CDR3 nucleotide sequence: TGTGCCAGCAGCGGACAGGGGGCCGGTGAGCAGTACTTC. Encoded protein: CASSGQGAGEQYF.